This T cell receptor (beta chain) appears in the sequencing data of a study of T-cell reconstitution after alpha-beta-depleted transplantation in children. Findings and caveats of the study: Newly made T cells mostly supplied T-cell counts and diversity one year after transplant. Some patients' high day-60 TCRbeta diversity was attributed to recipient cells surviving conditioning. Approximately two months post-transplant, alpha-beta T cells reportedly originated from several hundred expanded graft clones.

Preparation of the TCRbeta library used unique molecular identifiers. TCRdb re-called the PCR reads with MiXCR, one entry per CDR3 protein. There are 65,000 to 85,000 distinct CDR3 sequences in the sample; under 13% occur only once, and less than 15% lies in the top ten. This clonotype was observed at least ten times. As yet, its antigen is unknown. The sequencing here drew on PBMCs, taken before TCRalphabeta/CD19-depleted stem cell transplant. The source of this sequence is a boy younger than 18 with acute myeloid leukemia, due to receive a stem cell transplant.

The CDR3 loop reads CASSSSETQYF. CDR3 bases: TGTGCCAGCAGTTCCTCGGAGACCCAGTACTTC. The V call is TRBV28, the J call TRBJ2-5; D is undetermined. V lost 4 bases, J lost 5 bases, and 5 bases lay in between. Germline V gene data show CDR1 as MDHEN and CDR2 as SYDVKM. The CDR3 has 11 residues.